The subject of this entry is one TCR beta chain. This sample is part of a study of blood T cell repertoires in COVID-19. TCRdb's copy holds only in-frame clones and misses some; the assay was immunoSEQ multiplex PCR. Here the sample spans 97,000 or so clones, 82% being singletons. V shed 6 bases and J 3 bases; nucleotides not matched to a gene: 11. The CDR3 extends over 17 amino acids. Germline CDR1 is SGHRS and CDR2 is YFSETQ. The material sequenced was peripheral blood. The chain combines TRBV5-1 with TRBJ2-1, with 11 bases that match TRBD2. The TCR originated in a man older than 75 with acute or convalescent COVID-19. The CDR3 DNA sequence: TGCGCCAGCACCCCTCAACTAGCGGGAGCGCGCTACAATGAGCAGTTCTTC. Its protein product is CASTPQLAGARYNEQFF.